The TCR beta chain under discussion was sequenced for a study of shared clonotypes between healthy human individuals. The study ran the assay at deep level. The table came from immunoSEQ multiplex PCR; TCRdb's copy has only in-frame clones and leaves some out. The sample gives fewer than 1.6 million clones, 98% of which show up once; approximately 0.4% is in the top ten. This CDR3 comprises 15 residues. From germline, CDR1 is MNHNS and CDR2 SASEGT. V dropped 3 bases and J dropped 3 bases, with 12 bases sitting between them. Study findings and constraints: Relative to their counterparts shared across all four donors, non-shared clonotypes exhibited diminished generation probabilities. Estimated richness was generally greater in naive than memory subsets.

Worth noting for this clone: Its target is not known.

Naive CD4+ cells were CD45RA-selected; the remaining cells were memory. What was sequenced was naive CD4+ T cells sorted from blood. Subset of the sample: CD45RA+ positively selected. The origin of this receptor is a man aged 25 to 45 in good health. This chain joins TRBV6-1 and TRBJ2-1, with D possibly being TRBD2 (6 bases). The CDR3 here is CASSDPGLHYNEQFF. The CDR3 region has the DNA TGTGCCAGCAGTGACCCGGGACTGCACTACAATGAGCAGTTCTTC.